One sample yielded the 21 T cell receptor beta chains listed below, sequenced in a study of shared clonotypes between healthy human individuals. Positive CCR7 selection of CD45RO-negative cells yielded the naive CD8 cells, and terminally differentiated effector memory CD45RA+ cells were excluded. Produced via immunoSEQ multiplex PCR; TCRdb's table is partial and in-frame only. The data show around 2,000,000 clones, about 95% seen once. Material: naive CD8+ T cells sorted from blood. These TCRs come from a man between 18 and 35 years old in good health.

With respect to this clone: Additional DNA sequences in this sample encode the identical CDR3. The V gene is TRBV6-1, the J gene TRBJ2-7, with D perhaps being TRBD1 or TRBD2 (5 bases each). Deletions cut 6 bases from V and 3 bases from J, with 9 bases between. The CDR3 totals 12 residues. The germline V gene has CDR1 MNHNS and CDR2 SASEGT. The DNA of the CDR3 is TGTGCCAGCAGCCCTGGGGGCTACGAGCAGTACTTC. Translating it yields CASSPGGYEQYF.

This clone appeared once. The chain uses TRBV5-1 and TRBJ2-3, with 9 bases that match TRBD2. CDR1 is SGHRS and CDR2 is YFSETQ in the germline V gene. V was clipped by 4 bases and J by 1 base; unmatched bases: 4. The CDR3 loop spans 15 amino acids. CDR3 nucleotide sequence: TGCGCCAGCAGCCAGCGGGGGGCCGGCACAGATACGCAGTATTTT. Its protein product is CASSQRGAGTDTQYF.

The chain links TRBV7-9 to TRBJ2-1; TRBD2 might be the D (6 bases). Per the germline V gene, CDR1 is SEHNR and CDR2 is FQNEAQ (reference sequence). The CDR3 has 15 amino acids. The V gene lost 5 bases and the J gene lost 7 bases, with 18 bases spanning the gap. DNA for the CDR3: TGTGCCAGCAGCCCAAACCCCCGGGACTTTAATGAGCAGTTCTTC. Encoded protein: CASSPNPRDFNEQFF.

The chain employs TRBV7-9 and TRBJ2-7; either TRBD1 or TRBD2 may fit D (5 bases each). The V gene's germline CDR1 is SEHNR and CDR2 FQNEAQ (reference sequence). V was clipped by 5 bases and J by 7 bases, with 21 bases between them. The CDR3 has 15 residues. DNA for the CDR3: TGTGCCAGCAGCACCCCGGGACGGGTGCTGTGGGAGCAGTACTTC. Translating it yields CASSTPGRVLWEQYF. Combining the CDR3 with reference TRBV7-9 and TRBJ2-7 gives the whole variable domain DTGVSQNPRHKITKRGQNVTFRCDPISEHNRLYWYRQTLGQGPEFLTYFQNEAQLEKSRLLSDRFSAERPKGSFSTLEIQRTEQGDSAMYLCASSTPGRVLWEQYFGPGTRLTVT.

Only one count was recorded for this clone. The chain links TRBV4-3 to TRBJ1-2; a possible D gene is TRBD1 (6 bases). The V end lost 1 base, the J end lost 3 bases, and 12 bases lay between the germline ends. The germline gives CDR1 LGHNA, CDR2 YSLEER. CDR3 length: 15 residues. This chain's CDR3 is CASSQVLGADYGYTF. CDR3 bases: TGCGCCAGCAGCCAAGTTCTGGGGGCGGACTATGGCTACACCTTC.

The rearrangement joins TRBV27 to TRBJ1-2, with TRBD1 as a possible D gene (6 bases). Germline V CDR1 and CDR2: MNHEY, SMNVEV (reference sequence). CDR3 length equals 15 residues. Trimming took off 8 bases at V and 0 bases at J, with 16 bases between the two ends. The CDR3 sequence: CASGGQTGPNYGYTF. CDR3 sequence (DNA): TGTGCCAGCGGCGGACAGACAGGCCCTAACTATGGCTACACCTTC.

The chain carries TRBV6-8 and TRBJ1-1, with D tentatively TRBD1 (5 bases). With 10 bases removed from V and 1 base from J, the gap between germline ends came to 16 bases. CDR1 and CDR2 (germline): MNHGY, SAAAGT. The CDR3 is made up of 14 amino acids. As DNA, the CDR3 is TGTGCCAAAAAAAGGGGCCGGAGGAACACTGAAGCTTTCTTT. This translates into CAKKRGRRNTEAFF.

This rearrangement joins TRBV11-2 to TRBJ2-7; D might be TRBD1 (6 bases). The CDR3 totals 14 residues. Germline values: CDR1 SGHAT, CDR2 FQNNGV. V dropped 8 bases and J dropped 3 bases, with 17 bases sitting between them. CDR3 region: CASFPDRMGYEQYF. CDR3 nucleotide sequence: TGTGCCAGCTTTCCCGACAGGATGGGCTACGAGCAGTACTTC.

This CDR3 is CASSLFHFDREETQYF. The CDR3 coding sequence is TGTGCCAGCAGCTTGTTCCATTTCGACAGGGAAGAGACCCAGTACTTC. The chain joins TRBV5-6 to TRBJ2-5; TRBD1 matches 7 bases. V shed 1 base and J 3 bases; nucleotides not matched to a gene: 9. CDR3 length: 16 residues. CDR1 and CDR2 from the germline V gene are SGHDT and YYEEEE.

This chain joins TRBV9 and TRBJ2-5, with a possible D match to TRBD2 (5 bases). The length of the CDR3 is 15 residues. The germline gives CDR1 SGDLS, CDR2 YYNGEE. V lost 3 bases and J lost 0, with 12 bases in between. The CDR3 nucleotides read TGTGCCAGCAGCGACTTCTCGGGGAACCAAGAGACCCAGTACTTC. It translates to CASSDFSGNQETQYF.

The rearrangement uses TRBV4-1 and TRBJ1-2; D is unresolved. The germline V gene encodes CDR1 MGHRA and CDR2 YSYEKL. The CDR3 totals 16 residues. Trimming left V 0 bases short and J 4 bases short, with 15 bases between. The CDR3 bases are TGCGCCAGCAGCCAAGAAATGCAGGTGCTACTCTATGGCTACACCTTC. This codes for CASSQEMQVLLYGYTF.

With regard to this clone: Other DNA sequences from this sample encode an identical CDR3 as well. The chain carries TRBV5-6 and TRBJ2-7, with D tentatively TRBD2 (6 bases). V dropped 3 bases and J dropped 3 bases, with 10 bases sitting between them. Germline V gene data show CDR1 as SGHDT and CDR2 as YYEEEE. The CDR3 has 13 residues. CDR3 protein: CASSSGTDYEQYF. DNA of the CDR3: TGTGCCAGCAGCTCCGGGACTGACTACGAGCAGTACTTC.

For the CDR3, the DNA is TGTGCCAGCAGCTTACCTACAGAGGATCTAGATACGCAGTATTTT. Translation gives CASSLPTEDLDTQYF. This chain uses TRBV7-9 with TRBJ2-3; no reliable D call. V lost 2 bases to trimming and J lost 5 bases, with 14 bases between them. The CDR3 length is 15 residues. Germline V gene sequence: CDR1 SEHNR, CDR2 FQNEAQ (reference sequence).

The chain employs TRBV4-3 and TRBJ2-2; possible D gene TRBD1, 6 bases. V lost 1 base and J lost 1, with 13 bases in between. Germline values: CDR1 LGHNA, CDR2 YSLEER. The CDR3 has 17 residues. CDR3 nucleotides: TGCGCCAGCAGCCAAGGCCAGGGGCTCCTGAACACCGGGGAGCTGTTTTTT. Translated, it gives CASSQGQGLLNTGELFF.

This chain links TRBV5-4 with TRBJ2-5; a weak D match, TRBD1 (6 bases). This CDR3 is built from 13 residues. Germline CDR1 SGHNT, CDR2 YYREEE (reference sequence). Trimming removed 3 bases from V and 5 bases from J, with 11 bases in between. The CDR3 DNA sequence: TGTGCCAGCAGCTACAGGGAAGCGGAGACCCAGTACTTC. Encoded protein: CASSYREAETQYF.

The V gene is TRBV10-1, the J gene TRBJ2-2, with TRBD2 identical over 8 bases. CDR3 length: 16 amino acids. V shed 4 bases and J 1 base; nucleotides not matched to a gene: 5. The germline CDR1 and CDR2 sequences are WNHNN and SYGVQD (reference sequence). The CDR3 sequence: CASSGGLAGNTGELFF. CDR3 DNA sequence: TGCGCCAGCAGTGGGGGGCTAGCGGGGAACACCGGGGAGCTGTTTTTT.

Worth noting for this clone: The sample carries other DNA sequences with the same CDR3. The chain recombines TRBV7-9 with TRBJ2-7, with no clear D. V lost 1 base and J lost 2, with 9 bases in between. The CDR3 sequence is 14 residues long. The germline V gene has CDR1 SEHNR and CDR2 FQNEAQ (reference sequence). CDR3 nucleotide sequence: TGTGCCAGCAGCTTAGTTGGGTCCCCCTACGAGCAGTACTTC. Encoded protein: CASSLVGSPYEQYF.

The J gene is TRBJ1-4, the V gene TRBV2, with a tentative D call TRBD1 (5 bases). The germline V and J ends were trimmed by 8 bases and 6 bases, with 10 bases remaining between them. CDR1 and CDR2 from the germline V gene are SNHLY and FYNNEI. CDR3 length: 12 amino acids. CDR3 region: CASGDPYEKLFF. The CDR3, as DNA: TGTGCCAGCGGGGACCCGTATGAAAAACTGTTTTTT. Together with reference TRBV2 and TRBJ1-4, the CDR3 gives the full variable domain: EPEVTQTPSHQVTQMGQEVILRCVPISNHLYFYWYRQILGQKVEFLVSFYNNEISEKSEIFDDQFSVERPDGSNFTLKIRSTKLEDSAMYFCASGDPYEKLFFGSGTQLSVL.

About this clone itself: Other nucleotide sequences in the sample specify the same CDR3. This rearrangement joins TRBV9 to TRBJ2-7; 9 nucleotides agree with TRBD2. The CDR3 covers 14 residues. Trimming cost V 2 bases and J 3 bases; bases outside gene matches: 3. Germline CDR1 SGDLS, CDR2 YYNGEE. This chain's CDR3 is CASSVGGGGYEQYF. CDR3 sequence (DNA): TGTGCCAGCAGCGTCGGCGGGGGGGGCTACGAGCAGTACTTC.

The genes are TRBV9 and TRBJ1-1, with D tentatively TRBD1 (5 bases). CDR1 is SGDLS and CDR2 is YYNGEE in the germline V gene. V was shortened by 2 bases and J by 3 bases, with 14 bases between the two germline ends. The CDR3 runs 15 residues. CDR3 in amino acids: CASSVGPAYDTEAFF. In nucleotides, the CDR3 is TGTGCCAGCAGCGTGGGGCCCGCTTACGACACTGAAGCTTTCTTT.

The sample holds one count of this clone. This chain uses TRBV7-6 with TRBJ1-4, with D uncertain. This CDR3 is built from 17 residues. CDR1 SGHVS and CDR2 FNYEAQ come from the germline V gene. Trimming stripped 3 bases from V and 6 bases from J, with 20 bases between. The CDR3 loop is CASSFSTPEGGDEKLFF. The CDR3 bases are TGTGCCAGCAGCTTCTCTACGCCTGAGGGCGGGGATGAAAAACTGTTTTTT. Using reference TRBV7-6 and TRBJ1-4 for the parts outside the CDR3, the full variable domain is GAGVSQSPRYKVTKRGQDVALRCDPISGHVSLYWYRQALGQGPEFLTYFNYEAQQDKSGLPNDRFSAERPEGSISTLTIQRTEQRDSAMYRCASSFSTPEGGDEKLFFGSGTQLSVL.